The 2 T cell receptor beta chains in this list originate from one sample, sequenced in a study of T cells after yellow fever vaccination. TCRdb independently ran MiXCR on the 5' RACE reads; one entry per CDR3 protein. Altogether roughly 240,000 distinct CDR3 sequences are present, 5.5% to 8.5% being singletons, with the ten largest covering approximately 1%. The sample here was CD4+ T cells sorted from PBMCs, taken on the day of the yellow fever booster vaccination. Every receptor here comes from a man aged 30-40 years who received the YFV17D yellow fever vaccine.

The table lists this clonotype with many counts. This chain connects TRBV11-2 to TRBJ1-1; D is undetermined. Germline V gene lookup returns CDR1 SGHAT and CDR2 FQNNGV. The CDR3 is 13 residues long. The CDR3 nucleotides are TGTTGGTTTGGGGAGGGTAAGAACACTGAAGCTTTCTTT. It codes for CWFGEGKNTEAFF.

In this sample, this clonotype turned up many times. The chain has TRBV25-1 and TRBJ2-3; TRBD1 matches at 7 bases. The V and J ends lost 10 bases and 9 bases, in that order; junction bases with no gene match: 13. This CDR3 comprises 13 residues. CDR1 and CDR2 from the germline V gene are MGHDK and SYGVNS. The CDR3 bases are TGTGCCACCCGGGACAGCGATTTTGGAACGCAGTATTTT. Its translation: CATRDSDFGTQYF.